This T cell receptor beta chain was documented in a study of blood T cell repertoires in COVID-19. Study background: The United States, Italy and Spain were the sources of the acute and convalescent COVID-19 samples. Sample material is recorded as cDNA or gDNA derived from T cells, B-cell-depleted T cells, or PBMCs.

The V gene lost 2 bases and the J gene lost 5 bases, with 9 bases spanning the gap. The germline V gene encodes CDR1 KGHSH and CDR2 LQKENI. The CDR3 length is 13 residues. The table came from immunoSEQ multiplex PCR; TCRdb's copy has only in-frame clones and leaves some out. The table includes some 180,000 clones, about 76% detected once. The clonotype comes from a woman aged 45-65 years with active or convalescent COVID-19. The V gene is TRBV18, the J gene TRBJ1-1, with D tentatively TRBD1 (5 bases). Sequenced sample: peripheral blood. CDR3 in DNA: TGTGCCAGCTCACCAGGGGCGAGGACTGAAGCTTTCTTT. Translating gives CASSPGARTEAFF.